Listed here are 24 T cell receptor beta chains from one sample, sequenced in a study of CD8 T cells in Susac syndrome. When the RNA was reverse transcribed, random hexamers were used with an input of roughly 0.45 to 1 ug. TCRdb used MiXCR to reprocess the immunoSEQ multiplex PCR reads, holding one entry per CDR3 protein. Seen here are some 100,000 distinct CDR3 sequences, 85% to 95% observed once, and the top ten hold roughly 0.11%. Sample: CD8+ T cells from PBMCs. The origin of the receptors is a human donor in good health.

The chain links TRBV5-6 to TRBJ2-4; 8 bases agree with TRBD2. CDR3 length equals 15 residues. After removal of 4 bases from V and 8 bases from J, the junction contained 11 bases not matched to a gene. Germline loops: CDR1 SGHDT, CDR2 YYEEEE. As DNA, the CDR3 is TGTGCCAGCAGCCGACCGGGGGGGAGCGGGCACATTCAGTACTTC. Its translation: CASSRPGGSGHIQYF. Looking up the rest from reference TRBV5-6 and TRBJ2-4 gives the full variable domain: DAGVTQSPTHLIKTRGQQVTLRCSPKSGHDTVSWYQQALGQGPQFIFQYYEEEERQRGNFPDRFSGHQFPNYSSELNVNALLLGDSALYLCASSRPGGSGHIQYFGAGTRLSVL.

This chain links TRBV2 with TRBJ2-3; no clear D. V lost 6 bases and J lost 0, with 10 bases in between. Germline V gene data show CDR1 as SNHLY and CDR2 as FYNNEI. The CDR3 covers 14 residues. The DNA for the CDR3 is TGTGCCAGCAGAAAGTTATATAGCACAGATACGCAGTATTTT. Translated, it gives CASRKLYSTDTQYF.

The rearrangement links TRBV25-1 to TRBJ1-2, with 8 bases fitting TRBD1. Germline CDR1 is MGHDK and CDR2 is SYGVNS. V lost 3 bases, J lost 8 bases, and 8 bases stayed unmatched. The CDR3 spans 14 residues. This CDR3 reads CASSDLGQGRGYTF. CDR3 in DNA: TGTGCCAGCAGTGATCTTGGACAGGGTAGAGGCTACACCTTC.

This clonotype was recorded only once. In DNA, the CDR3 is TGCAGCGTTGAAGGCCTAGCGGGGCTCTCCTACAATGAGCAGTTCTTC. It is translated as CSVEGLAGLSYNEQFF. The chain links TRBV29-1 to TRBJ2-1; 9 bases match TRBD2. CDR1 SQVTM and CDR2 ANQGSEA come from the germline V gene. The V segment lost 1 base and the J segment 0 bases; nucleotides outside the gene matches: 4. This CDR3 contains 16 residues.

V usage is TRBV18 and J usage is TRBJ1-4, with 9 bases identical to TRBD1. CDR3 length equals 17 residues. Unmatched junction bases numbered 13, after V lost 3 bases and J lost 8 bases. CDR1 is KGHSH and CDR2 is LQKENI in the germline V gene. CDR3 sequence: CASSPFSLDRGGEKLFF. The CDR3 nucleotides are TGTGCCAGCTCACCTTTCTCATTGGACAGGGGAGGGGAAAAACTGTTTTTT.

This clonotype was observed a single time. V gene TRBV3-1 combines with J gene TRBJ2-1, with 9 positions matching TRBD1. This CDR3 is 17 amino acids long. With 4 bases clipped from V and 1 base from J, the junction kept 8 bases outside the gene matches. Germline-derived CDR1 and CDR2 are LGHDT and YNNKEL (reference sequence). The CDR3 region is CASSRSRDRASYNEQFF. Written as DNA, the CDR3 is TGTGCCAGCAGCCGGTCCCGGGACAGGGCATCCTACAATGAGCAGTTCTTC.

The CDR3 region is CASSLAGVENQPQHF. DNA of the CDR3: TGTGCCAGCAGCTTAGCGGGGGTAGAAAATCAGCCCCAGCATTTT. V gene TRBV7-2 combines with J gene TRBJ1-5; D perhaps matches TRBD1 (5 bases). V was pared by 0 bases and J by 4 bases, with 10 bases between. The germline gives CDR1 SGHTA, CDR2 FQGNSA. This CDR3 spans 15 amino acids.

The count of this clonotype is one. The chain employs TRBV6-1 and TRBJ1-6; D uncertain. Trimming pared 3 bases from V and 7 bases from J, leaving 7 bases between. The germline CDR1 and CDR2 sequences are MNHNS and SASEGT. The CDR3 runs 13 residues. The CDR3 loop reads CASSDGWNSPLHF. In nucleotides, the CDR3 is TGTGCCAGCAGTGACGGATGGAATTCACCCCTCCACTTT.

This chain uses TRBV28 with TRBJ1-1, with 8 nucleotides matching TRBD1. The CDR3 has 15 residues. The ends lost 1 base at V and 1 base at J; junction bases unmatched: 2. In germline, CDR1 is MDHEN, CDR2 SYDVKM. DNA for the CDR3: TGTGCCAGCAGTTTATTACAGGGGGGGAACACTGAAGCTTTCTTT. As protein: CASSLLQGGNTEAFF.

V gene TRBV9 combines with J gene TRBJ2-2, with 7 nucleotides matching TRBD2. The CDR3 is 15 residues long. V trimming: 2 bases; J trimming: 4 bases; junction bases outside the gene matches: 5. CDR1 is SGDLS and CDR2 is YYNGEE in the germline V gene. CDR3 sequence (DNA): TGTGCCAGCAGCGTCAGCAGCGGGATCACCGGGGAGCTGTTTTTT. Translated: CASSVSSGITGELFF.

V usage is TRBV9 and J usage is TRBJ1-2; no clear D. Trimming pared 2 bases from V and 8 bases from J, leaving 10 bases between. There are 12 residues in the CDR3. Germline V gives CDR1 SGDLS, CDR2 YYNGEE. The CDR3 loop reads CASSVLLEGYTF. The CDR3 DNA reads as TGTGCCAGCAGCGTCCTGTTGGAAGGCTACACCTTC.

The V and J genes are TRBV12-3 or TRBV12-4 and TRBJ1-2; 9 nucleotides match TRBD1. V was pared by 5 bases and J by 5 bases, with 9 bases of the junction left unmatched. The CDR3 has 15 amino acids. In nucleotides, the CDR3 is TGTGCCAGCAGTGCCCGAACAGGGGGCGCTTATGGCTACACCTTC. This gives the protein CASSARTGGAYGYTF.

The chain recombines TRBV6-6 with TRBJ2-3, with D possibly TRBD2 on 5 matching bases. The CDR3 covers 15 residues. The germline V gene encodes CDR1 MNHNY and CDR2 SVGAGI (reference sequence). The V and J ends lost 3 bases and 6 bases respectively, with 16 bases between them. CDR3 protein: CASSYWGREPDTQYF. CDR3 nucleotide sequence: TGTGCCAGCAGTTATTGGGGTAGGGAGCCGGATACGCAGTATTTT.

CDR3 sequence (DNA): TGCAGTGCTAGAGCCCGTTTTAAGCACGACAGGGGGCGCGGAAACACCATATATTTT. Its translation: CSARARFKHDRGRGNTIYF. This rearrangement joins TRBV20-1 to TRBJ1-3; 10 bases are shared with TRBD1. The CDR3 covers 19 residues. CDR1 DFQATT and CDR2 SNEGSKA come from the germline V gene (reference sequence). V lost 1 base, J lost 4 bases, and 16 bases stayed unmatched.

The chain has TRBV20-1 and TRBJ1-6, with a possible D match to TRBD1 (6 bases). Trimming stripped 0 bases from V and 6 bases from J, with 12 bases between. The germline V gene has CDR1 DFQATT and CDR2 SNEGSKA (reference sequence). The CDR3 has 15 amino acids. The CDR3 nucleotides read TGCAGTGCTAGAGATACGGGGGCTGGTAATTCACCCCTCCACTTT. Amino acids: CSARDTGAGNSPLHF.

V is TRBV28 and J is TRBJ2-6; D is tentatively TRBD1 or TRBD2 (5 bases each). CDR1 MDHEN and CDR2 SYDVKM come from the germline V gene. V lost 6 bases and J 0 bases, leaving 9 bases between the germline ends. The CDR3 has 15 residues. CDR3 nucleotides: TGTGCCAGCAGGTCCGGGGCCTCTGGGGCCAACGTCCTGACTTTC. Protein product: CASRSGASGANVLTF.

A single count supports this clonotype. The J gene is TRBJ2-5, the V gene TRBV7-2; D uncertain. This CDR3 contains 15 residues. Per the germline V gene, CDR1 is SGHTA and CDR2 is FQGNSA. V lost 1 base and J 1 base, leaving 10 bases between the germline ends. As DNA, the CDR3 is TGTGCCAGCAGCTTAGGTCGACCGACCCAAGAGACCCAGTACTTC. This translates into CASSLGRPTQETQYF.

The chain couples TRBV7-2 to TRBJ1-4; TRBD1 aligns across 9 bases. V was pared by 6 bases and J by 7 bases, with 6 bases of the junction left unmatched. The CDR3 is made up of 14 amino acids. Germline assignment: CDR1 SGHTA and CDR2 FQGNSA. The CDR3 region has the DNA TGTGCCAGCAGGCGACAGGGGGTGGGTGAAAAACTGTTTTTT. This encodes CASRRQGVGEKLFF.

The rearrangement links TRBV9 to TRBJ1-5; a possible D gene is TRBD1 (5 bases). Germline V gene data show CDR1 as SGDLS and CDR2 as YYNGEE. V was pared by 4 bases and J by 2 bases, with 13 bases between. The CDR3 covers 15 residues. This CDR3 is CASSPQGAGNQPQHF. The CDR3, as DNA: TGTGCCAGCAGCCCCCAAGGGGCGGGCAATCAGCCCCAGCATTTT.

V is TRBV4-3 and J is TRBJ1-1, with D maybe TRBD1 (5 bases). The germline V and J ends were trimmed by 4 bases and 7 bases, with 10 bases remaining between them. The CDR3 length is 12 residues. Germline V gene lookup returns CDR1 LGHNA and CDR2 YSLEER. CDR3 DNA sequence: TGCGCCAGCAGCCGGGGGGGGAATGAAGCTTTCTTT. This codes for CASSRGGNEAFF.

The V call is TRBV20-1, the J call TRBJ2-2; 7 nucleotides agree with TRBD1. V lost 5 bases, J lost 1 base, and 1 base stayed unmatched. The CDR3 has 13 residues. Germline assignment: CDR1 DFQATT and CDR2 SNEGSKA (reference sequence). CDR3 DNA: TGCAGTGCTTGGACAGGGAACACCGGGGAGCTGTTTTTT. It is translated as CSAWTGNTGELFF.

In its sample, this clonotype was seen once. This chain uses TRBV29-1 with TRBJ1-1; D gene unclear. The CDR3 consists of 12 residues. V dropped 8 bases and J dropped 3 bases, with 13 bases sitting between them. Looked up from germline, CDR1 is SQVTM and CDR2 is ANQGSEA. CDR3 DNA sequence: TGCAGCTACACAAGGCCCCACACTGAAGCTTTCTTT. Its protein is CSYTRPHTEAFF. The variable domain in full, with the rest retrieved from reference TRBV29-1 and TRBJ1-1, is SAVISQKPSRDICQRGTSLTIQCQVDSQVTMMFWYRQQPGQSLTLIATANQGSEATYESGFVIDKFPISRPNLTFSTLTVSNMSPEDSSIYLCSYTRPHTEAFFGQGTRLTVV.

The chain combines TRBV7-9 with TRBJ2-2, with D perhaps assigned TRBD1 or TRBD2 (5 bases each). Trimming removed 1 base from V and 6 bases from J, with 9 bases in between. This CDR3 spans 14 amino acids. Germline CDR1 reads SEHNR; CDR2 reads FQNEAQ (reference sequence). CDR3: CASSLDWGSGELFF. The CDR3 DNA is TGTGCCAGCAGCTTAGATTGGGGGTCCGGGGAGCTGTTTTTT.

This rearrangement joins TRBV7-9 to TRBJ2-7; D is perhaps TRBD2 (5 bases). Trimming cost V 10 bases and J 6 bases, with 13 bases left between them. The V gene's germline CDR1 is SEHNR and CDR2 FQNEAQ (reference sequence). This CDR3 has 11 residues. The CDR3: CAILEGGEQYF. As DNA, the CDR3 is TGTGCCATACTTGAGGGCGGCGAGCAGTACTTC.